What follows are 17 T cell receptor beta chains derived from one specimen sequenced in a study of T-cell memory formation after mild COVID-19. Each CDR3 protein gets one entry after TCRdb re-called the 5' RACE reads with MiXCR. The sample shows more than 450,000 distinct CDR3 sequences, more than 15% of them seen only once. The source material was PBMCs or a T cell subset sorted from them (not recorded which). These receptors all come from an adult woman who had mild COVID-19 (a few samples of this study predate the infection). Cell type and time point are not known.

Note on this clonotype: Compared with germline, one end of the junction differs, possibly owing to a read error. The chain combines TRBV7-7 with TRBJ2-3; a weak D match, TRBD2 (5 bases). Per germline, CDR1 SSHAT and CDR2 FNYEAQ (reference sequence). The CDR3 contains 15 residues. The CDR3 sequence is CASSLYGDRSDTQYF. CDR3 coding DNA: TGTGCTAGCAGCTTGTACGGGGATAGGTCAGATACGCAGTATTTT.

This clonotype showed up just a few times. The chain recombines TRBV7-6 with TRBJ2-1, with TRBD2 identical over 8 bases. Trimming at V came to 4 bases and at J to 2 bases, leaving 4 bases not matched to a gene. The CDR3 totals 15 residues. Germline CDR1 reads SGHVS; CDR2 reads FNYEAQ. CDR3 protein: CASSSRTSPYNEQFF. The CDR3 nucleotides are TGTGCCAGCAGCTCCCGGACTAGCCCCTACAATGAGCAGTTCTTC.

The table lists this clonotype with a few counts. The chain links TRBV4-1 to TRBJ1-5; no firm D call. The CDR3 is 14 amino acids. The ends were cut back, 0 bases at V and 7 bases at J, with 10 bases in the middle. CDR1 is MGHRA and CDR2 is YSYEKL in the germline V gene. CDR3 amino acids: CASSQDGVMQPQHF. In DNA, the CDR3 is TGCGCCAGCAGCCAAGATGGGGTTATGCAGCCCCAGCATTTT.

The V call is TRBV11-1, the J call TRBJ2-2; D unresolved. CDR3 length: 16 residues. Germline V CDR1 and CDR2: SGHAT, FQDESV (reference sequence). V was cut by 5 bases and J by 0 bases, with 13 bases left in between. DNA for the CDR3: TGTGCCAGCAGCCCTAGTGGTTTTGCGAACACCGGGGAGCTGTTTTTT. Translated, it gives CASSPSGFANTGELFF.

CDR3 in DNA: TGTGCCAGCAGTTACCCGGACAGACTAGCGGGGGGGAGGTCGACCTACAATGAGCAGTTCTTC. Its translation is CASSYPDRLAGGRSTYNEQFF. This sequence joins TRBV6-2 or TRBV6-3 and TRBJ2-1; TRBD2 aligns across 14 bases. The CDR3 contains 21 residues. Germline lookup yields CDR1 MNHEY and CDR2 SVGEGT. V shed 2 bases, J shed 2 bases, and the junction held 14 bases outside the gene matches.

This chain connects TRBV6-2 or TRBV6-3 to TRBJ2-1; no clear D. This CDR3 spans 13 amino acids. Germline lookup yields CDR1 MNHEY and CDR2 SVGEGT. With 2 bases removed from V and 4 bases from J, the gap between germline ends came to 6 bases. CDR3 loop: CASSYIGYNEQFF. Written as DNA, the CDR3 is TGTGCCAGCAGTTACATAGGATACAATGAGCAGTTCTTC.

This clonotype was found a few times. The genes are TRBV6-5 and TRBJ2-7, with D perhaps matching TRBD2 (5 bases). The V and J ends lost 4 bases and 4 bases respectively, with 17 bases between them. The germline V gene encodes CDR1 MNHEY and CDR2 SVGAGI. The CDR3 totals 15 residues. The CDR3 protein is CASSSLLGVEYEQYF. The DNA for the CDR3 is TGTGCCAGCAGTTCCCTTCTGGGAGTCGAATACGAGCAGTACTTC.

Only a few counts were recorded for this clonotype. The chain links TRBV5-6 to TRBJ1-1; D ambiguous. In germline, CDR1 is SGHDT, CDR2 YYEEEE. The CDR3 length is 14 residues. Trimming cost V 4 bases and J 12 bases, with 22 bases left between them. The CDR3 protein is CASSPKGMQGRTFF. The CDR3 DNA is TGTGCCAGCAGCCCTAAAGGTATGCAAGGGAGAACTTTCTTT.

The rearrangement uses TRBV20-1 and TRBJ2-3; a weak D match, TRBD2 (6 bases). Trimming cost V 6 bases and J 3 bases, with 19 bases left between them. The germline gives CDR1 DFQATT, CDR2 SNEGSKA (reference sequence). The CDR3 runs to 15 residues. The CDR3 here is CSAGPGLPKTDTQYF. The CDR3 DNA sequence: TGCAGTGCGGGACCGGGACTGCCGAAAACAGATACGCAGTATTTT.

This clonotype was counted a few times. V is TRBV18 and J is TRBJ2-7, with TRBD1 identical over 9 bases. This CDR3 is built from 13 residues. Germline-derived CDR1 and CDR2 are KGHSH and LQKENI. V shed 3 bases and J 9 bases; nucleotides not matched to a gene: 6. The CDR3 here is CASSPRDREAQYF. The DNA for the CDR3 is TGTGCCAGCTCACCCCGGGACAGGGAGGCGCAGTACTTC.

V usage is TRBV11-2 and J usage is TRBJ2-1, with D possibly matching TRBD2 (6 bases). V dropped 4 bases and J dropped 5 bases, with 15 bases sitting between them. The CDR3 covers 15 residues. Germline lookup yields CDR1 SGHAT and CDR2 FQNNGV. CDR3 sequence reads: CASSSLRRVNNEQFF. CDR3 nucleotides: TGTGCCAGCAGCTCCCTGAGGAGGGTAAACAATGAGCAGTTCTTC.

V is TRBV24-1 and J is TRBJ2-2, with 10 bases identical to TRBD1. Germline loops: CDR1 KGHDR, CDR2 SFDVKD. Losses at the gene ends were 2 bases for V and 5 bases for J; bases not matched to a gene: 4. The CDR3 has 16 amino acids. In DNA form, the CDR3 reads TGTGCCACCAGTGATTCGGACAGGGGGTATACCGGGGAGCTGTTTTTT. Its translation: CATSDSDRGYTGELFF.

The chain carries TRBV20-1 and TRBJ1-5; 7 positions agree with TRBD1. This CDR3 has 14 residues. Germline V gives CDR1 DFQATT, CDR2 SNEGSKA (reference sequence). Losses at the gene ends were 6 bases for V and 5 bases for J; bases not matched to a gene: 10. The CDR3 DNA sequence: TGCAGTGCCGCCCGGGAACAGGGGTATCAGCCCCAGCATTTT. It specifies CSAAREQGYQPQHF.

The V call is TRBV4-2, the J call TRBJ2-7; D gene ambiguous. With 1 base removed from V and 3 bases from J, the gap between germline ends came to 7 bases. The CDR3 length is 13 residues. Germline-derived CDR1 and CDR2 are LGHNA and YNFKEQ. The CDR3 sequence is CASSQVGDYEQYF. The DNA of the CDR3 is TGTGCCAGCAGCCAAGTTGGGGACTACGAGCAGTACTTC.

The V gene is TRBV15, the J gene TRBJ2-6; D ambiguous. V lost 1 base and J lost 0, with 10 bases in between. This CDR3 is built from 17 residues. Germline lookup yields CDR1 LNHNV and CDR2 YYDKDF (reference sequence). This CDR3 is CATSRGSRTSGANVLTF. DNA of the CDR3: TGTGCCACCAGCAGAGGTTCGCGGACCTCTGGGGCCAACGTCCTGACTTTC.

The genes are TRBV20-1 and TRBJ2-7, with a possible D match to TRBD1 (5 bases). The CDR3 totals 13 residues. CDR1 is DFQATT, CDR2 SNEGSKA, per germline (reference sequence). V was clipped by 3 bases and J by 3 bases, with 12 bases between them. The CDR3 region is CSARGLGHYEQYF. In DNA, the CDR3 is TGCAGTGCTAGGGGCTTGGGGCACTACGAGCAGTACTTC.

The chain joins TRBV6-1 to TRBJ2-1; TRBD2 matches at 14 bases. The CDR3 length is 16 residues. V dropped 7 bases and J dropped 4; count of bases not matched to a gene: 6. Looked up from germline, CDR1 is MNHNS and CDR2 is SASEGT. CDR3 DNA sequence: TGTGCCAGCATCGGAAGACTAGCGGGGGGGTACAATGAGCAGTTCTTC. Translation: CASIGRLAGGYNEQFF.